This TCR beta chain was recovered during a study of blood T cells in healthy people across ages (dated by TCRdb to about 2015). Background on the whole study: Template switching captured roughly one uniquely barcoded TCR beta cDNA molecule per two T cells in model experiments. For two donors (one aged 18 to 30 and one aged 80 or older), the study analyzed two additional independent replicas of 1 million unique cDNA reads from the same blood draw. To avoid experimental bias, donors of different ages were randomly spread across the sequencing lanes. To track age-related changes in TCR beta repertoire diversity, the study relied on deep sequencing normalized with unique cDNA molecular identifiers. The donors were divided into four age groups: young (average approximately 15 years), middle-aged (approximately 42), aged (approximately 64) and long-lived (approximately 74). Summary of the overall study and its limitations: Estimates of total diversity based on one million sequenced T cells were regarded as lower bounds and as underestimates. Compared with the aged group, the long-lived group had more naive CD4+ T cells, fewer expanded clones and increased TCR diversity, suggesting age selection. A strong correlation was found between observed TCR beta diversity and the percentage of naive T cells measured by flow cytometry. Observed TCR beta diversity per million T cells fell roughly linearly with age, and a significant reduction was already apparent by age approximately 41. The CMV infection status of donors was not known, potentially confounding age-related changes in expanded clonotypes. Conclusive comparison of naive and antigen-experienced compartments was prevented by the profiling of bulk unsorted PBMCs.

Donors were 39 systemically healthy Caucasian individuals from Russia aged about 6 to 100 years. Each donor gave ten milliliters of peripheral blood, collected into EDTA-treated Vacutainer tubes. PBMCs were isolated by Ficoll-Paque density-gradient centrifugation, with at least 7 million obtained per sample. Total RNA was extracted from PBMCs with Trizol reagent, with at least 5 micrograms obtained per sample. For every donor, an aliquot of PBMCs went through flow cytometry to measure the percentages of naive CD45RAhigh/CD27high T cells. CDR1 and CDR2 were assigned from the germline V gene as MGHRA and YSYEKL. V is cut by 3 bases and J by 0 bases, and the space between the germline ends is 9 bases. The CDR3 goes from the cysteine to the phenylalanine over 15 residues. Here the CDR3 DNA is all that survives: 45 bases in frame from base 1. A note on this clonotype: Its antigen is currently not known. No per-base quality is available; no much larger clone lies one base away.

Library preparation used 5' RACE. These reads were obtained on an Illumina HiSeq 2500. The second PCR ran for about 6 to 12 cycles and used a J-beta primer mix along with a sample-barcoded 5' primer. Each TCR beta cDNA molecule received a unique molecular identifier from a template-switch 5' adaptor carrying 12 random nucleotides. Each sample yielded at least 3 million CDR3-containing paired-end reads. First-strand cDNA synthesis was performed from all RNA using the Mint cDNA synthesis kit, with priming by a TRBC-specific oligonucleotide. After uracil-DNA glycosylase treatment, a first 18-cycle PCR used universal primers M1SS and BC2_uni_R on all cDNA. The authors processed their data as follows. Normalization of each sample was performed by random selection of 1 million high-quality reads, each carrying a distinct molecular identifier. Instead of being binned into consensus sequences, reads with shared molecular identifiers were discarded. MiTCR, set to a Q25 quality threshold and the strictest error-elimination algorithm, was used for CDR3 identification, clonotype clustering and error correction. Lower-bound total TCR beta diversity was estimated with a nonparametric unseen species model using Euler transformation. TCRdb took the public reads, trimmed them with fastp at Q25, ran MiXCR for clone calling and kept in-frame beta chains. Each entry is one CDR3 protein sequence, shown with its most common DNA and genes. V and J calls and clone size were set by TCRdb, not the authors. Here the sample has over a million distinct CDR3 sequences; approximately 39% occur a single time. The leading ten clones occupy roughly 3.7% of the sample.

What was sequenced was blood. The clonotype was recovered from a woman between 18 and 29 years old in good health. The V gene is TRBV4-1 and the J gene is TRBJ2-4; the best D guess is TRBD1, with 6 bases matching. The bases are TGCGCCAGCAGCCACCAGGGGCTAGCCAAAAACATTCAGTACTTC. The translation is CASSHQGLAKNIQYF.